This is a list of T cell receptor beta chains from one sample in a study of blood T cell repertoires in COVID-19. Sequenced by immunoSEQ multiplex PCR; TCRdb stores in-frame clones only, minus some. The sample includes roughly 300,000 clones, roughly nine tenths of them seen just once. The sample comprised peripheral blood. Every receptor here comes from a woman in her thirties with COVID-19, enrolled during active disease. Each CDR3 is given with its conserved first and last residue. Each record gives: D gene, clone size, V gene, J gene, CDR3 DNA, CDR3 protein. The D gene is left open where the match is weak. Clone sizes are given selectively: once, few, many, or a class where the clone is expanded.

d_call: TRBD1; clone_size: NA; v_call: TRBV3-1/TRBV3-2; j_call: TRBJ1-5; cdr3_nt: TGTGCCAGCAGCCCACATACAGGGGGGGATCAGCCCCAGCATTTT; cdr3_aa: CASSPHTGGDQPQHF
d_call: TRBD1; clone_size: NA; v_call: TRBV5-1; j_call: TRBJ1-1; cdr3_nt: TGCGCCAGCAGCTCCCAGACAGGGGGGAACACTGAAGCTTTCTTT; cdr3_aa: CASSSQTGGNTEAFF
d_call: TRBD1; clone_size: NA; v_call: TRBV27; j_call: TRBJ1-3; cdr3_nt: TGTGCCAGCAGAGCCAGACAGGGGACTGGAAACACCATATATTTT; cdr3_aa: CASRARQGTGNTIYF
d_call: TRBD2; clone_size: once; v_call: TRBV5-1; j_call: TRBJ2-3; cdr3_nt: TGCGCCAGCAGCCCCGGGACTAGCGGGTATACGCAGTATTTT; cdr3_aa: CASSPGTSGYTQYF
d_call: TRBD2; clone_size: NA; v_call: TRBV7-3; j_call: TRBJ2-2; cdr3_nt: TGTGCCAGCAGCCATCGACTAGCGAAGAACACCGGGGAGCTGTTTTTT; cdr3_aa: CASSHRLAKNTGELFF
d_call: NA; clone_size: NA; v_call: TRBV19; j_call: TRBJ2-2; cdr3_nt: TGTGCCAGCGGGGACGGGAGAGGCGACACCGGGGAGCTGTTTTTT; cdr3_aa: CASGDGRGDTGELFF
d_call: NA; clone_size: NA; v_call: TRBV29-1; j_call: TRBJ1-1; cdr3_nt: TGCAGCGGAGAACAGGGCACTGAAGCTTTCTTT; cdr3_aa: CSGEQGTEAFF
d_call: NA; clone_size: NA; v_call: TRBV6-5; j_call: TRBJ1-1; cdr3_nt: TGTGCCAGCAGTCCGGGAGGGGCTTTCTTT; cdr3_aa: CASSPGGAFF
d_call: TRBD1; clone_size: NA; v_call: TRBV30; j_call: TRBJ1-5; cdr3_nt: TGTGCCTGGAGGTTAAACGGGGACAGTAATCAGCCCCAGCATTTT; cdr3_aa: CAWRLNGDSNQPQHF
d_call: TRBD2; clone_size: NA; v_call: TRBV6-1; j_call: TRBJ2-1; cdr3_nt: TGTGCCAGCAGTGAAGAGTCTCCAGGACTAGCGGGAGGTCGAGAGCAGTTCTTC; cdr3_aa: CASSEESPGLAGGREQFF
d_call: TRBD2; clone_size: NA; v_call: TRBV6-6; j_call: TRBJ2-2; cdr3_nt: TGTGCCAGCAGTTACCGGACTAGCACGATGGGCGGGGAGCTGTTTTTT; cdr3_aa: CASSYRTSTMGGELFF
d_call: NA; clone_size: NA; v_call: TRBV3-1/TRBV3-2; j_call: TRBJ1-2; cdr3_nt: TGTGCCAGCAGCCAAGATTGGGGGGAAGGCTACACCTTC; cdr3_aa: CASSQDWGEGYTF
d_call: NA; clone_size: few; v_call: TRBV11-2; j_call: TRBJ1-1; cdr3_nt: TGTGCCAGCAGCTCCTACTCGGGTGGGAGCACTGAAGCTTTCTTT; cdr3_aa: CASSSYSGGSTEAFF
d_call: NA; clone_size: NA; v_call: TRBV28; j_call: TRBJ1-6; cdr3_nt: TGTGCCAGCAGTTTCCTCAAGGGAGCGAGTAATTCACCCCTCCACTTT; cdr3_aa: CASSFLKGASNSPLHF
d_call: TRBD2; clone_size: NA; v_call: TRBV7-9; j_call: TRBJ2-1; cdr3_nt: TGTGCCAGCAGCTCCCCCGGTAGCGGGAGCAATGAGCAGTTCTTC; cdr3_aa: CASSSPGSGSNEQFF
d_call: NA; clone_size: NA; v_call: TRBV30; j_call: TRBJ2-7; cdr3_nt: TGTGCCTGGAGTGCTCAGGGAAAGCAGTACTTC; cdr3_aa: CAWSAQGKQYF
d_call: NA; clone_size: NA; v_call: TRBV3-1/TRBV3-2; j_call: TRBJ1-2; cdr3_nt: TGTGCCAGCAGCCGAGGAATGACAGAAAAAGGCTACACCTTC; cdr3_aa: CASSRGMTEKGYTF
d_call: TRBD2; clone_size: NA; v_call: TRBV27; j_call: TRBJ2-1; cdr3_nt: TGTGCCAGCAGTGCAACCGGGACTAGCGGGTCCTTGGAGCAGTTCTTC; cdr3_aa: CASSATGTSGSLEQFF
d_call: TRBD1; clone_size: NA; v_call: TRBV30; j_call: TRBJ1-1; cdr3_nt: TGTGCCTGGAGTGTTTCAGGGGGCCAGAGGGCTTTCTTT; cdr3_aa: CAWSVSGGQRAFF
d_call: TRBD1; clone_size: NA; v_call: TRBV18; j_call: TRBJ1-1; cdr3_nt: TGTGCCAGCTCACTCGAAACAGGGGAGAACACTGAAGCTTTCTTT; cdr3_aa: CASSLETGENTEAFF
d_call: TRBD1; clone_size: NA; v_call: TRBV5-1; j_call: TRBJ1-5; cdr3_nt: TGCGCCAGCAGCATGGGACAGGGGAATCAGCCCCAGCATTTT; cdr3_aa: CASSMGQGNQPQHF
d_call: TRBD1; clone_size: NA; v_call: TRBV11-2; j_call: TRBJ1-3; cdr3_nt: TGTGCCAGCAGCGTACAGGGGTCGGGGGGAAACACCATATATTTT; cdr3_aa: CASSVQGSGGNTIYF
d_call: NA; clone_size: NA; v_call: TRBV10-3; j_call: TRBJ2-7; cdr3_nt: TGTGCCATCAGTGGGACTGCAAGCCCCTACGAGCAGTACTTC; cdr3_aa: CAISGTASPYEQYF
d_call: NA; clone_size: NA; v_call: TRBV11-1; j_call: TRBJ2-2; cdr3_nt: TGTGCCAGCAGCTTACTAGCGAACACCGGGGAGCTGTTTTTT; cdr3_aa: CASSLLANTGELFF
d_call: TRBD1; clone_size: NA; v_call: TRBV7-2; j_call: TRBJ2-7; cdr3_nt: TGTGCCAGCAGCTTACAGGGACAGGGCACATACGAGCAGTACTTC; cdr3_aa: CASSLQGQGTYEQYF
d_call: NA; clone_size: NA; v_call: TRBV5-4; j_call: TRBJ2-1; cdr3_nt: TGTGCCAGCAGCGCGGAGGCGGGGGAGCAGTTCTTC; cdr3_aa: CASSAEAGEQFF
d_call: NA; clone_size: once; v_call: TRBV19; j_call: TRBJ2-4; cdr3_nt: TGTGCCAGTAGTATAGATATGACACGCCAGGCCAAAAACATTCAGTACTTC; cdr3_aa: CASSIDMTRQAKNIQYF
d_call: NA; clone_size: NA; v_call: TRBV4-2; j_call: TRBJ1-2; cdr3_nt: TGTGCCAGCAGCCAAGATCGTGGAGGCTATGGCTACACCTTC; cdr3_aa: CASSQDRGGYGYTF
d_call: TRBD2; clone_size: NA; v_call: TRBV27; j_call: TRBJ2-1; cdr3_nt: TGTGCCAGTCAGATACTAGCGTCCTCCTACAATGAGCAGTTCTTC; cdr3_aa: CASQILASSYNEQFF
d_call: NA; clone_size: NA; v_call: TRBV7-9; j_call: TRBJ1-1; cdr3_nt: TGTGCCAGCAGCTTCCGACACGAAGCTTTCTTT; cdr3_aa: CASSFRHEAFF
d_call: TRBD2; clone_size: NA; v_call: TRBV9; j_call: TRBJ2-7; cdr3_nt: TGTGCCAGCAGCCCGCAAGAAGCGGGAGGGTACGAGCAGTACTTC; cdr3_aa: CASSPQEAGGYEQYF
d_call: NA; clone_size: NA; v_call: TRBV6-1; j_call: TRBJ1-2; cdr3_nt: TGTGCCAGCAGTGAAGGCGGCAGCCGCTATGGCTACACCTTC; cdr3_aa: CASSEGGSRYGYTF
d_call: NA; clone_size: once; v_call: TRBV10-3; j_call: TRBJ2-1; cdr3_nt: TGTGCCATCAGTGACGACTTCAATGAGCAGTTCTTC; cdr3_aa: CAISDDFNEQFF
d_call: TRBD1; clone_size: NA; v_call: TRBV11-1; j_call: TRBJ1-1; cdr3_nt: TGTGCCAGCACGAGGGACAGGGCGATCACTGAAGCTTTCTTT; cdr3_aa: CASTRDRAITEAFF
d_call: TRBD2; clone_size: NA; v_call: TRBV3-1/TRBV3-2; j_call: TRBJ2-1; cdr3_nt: TGTGCCAGCAGCATGGGTAGCGGGAGGGCTTACAATGAGCAGTTCTTC; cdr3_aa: CASSMGSGRAYNEQFF
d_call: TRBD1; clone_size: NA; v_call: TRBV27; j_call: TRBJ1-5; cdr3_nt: TGTGCCAGCAGCCCCGGGACAGGGGGCATGAGCAATCAGCCCCAGCATTTT; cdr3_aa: CASSPGTGGMSNQPQHF
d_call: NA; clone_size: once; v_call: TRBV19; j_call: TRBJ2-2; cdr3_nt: TGTGCCAGTAGTAGAGTAATTAACACCGGGGAGCTGTTTTTT; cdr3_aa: CASSRVINTGELFF
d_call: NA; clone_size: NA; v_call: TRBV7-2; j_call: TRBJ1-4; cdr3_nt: TGTGCCAGCAGCTTAGCAGGGGGTTCTAATGAAAAACTGTTTTTT; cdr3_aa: CASSLAGGSNEKLFF
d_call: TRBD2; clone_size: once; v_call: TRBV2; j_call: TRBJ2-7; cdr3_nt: TGTGCCAGCAGTGAACGGGTTAGCGGGAGTTCCTACGAGCAGTACTTC; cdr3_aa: CASSERVSGSSYEQYF
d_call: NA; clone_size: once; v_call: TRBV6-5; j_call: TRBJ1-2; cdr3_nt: TGTGCCAGCAGGGCCCAGGGGAACTATGGCTACACCTTC; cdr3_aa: CASRAQGNYGYTF
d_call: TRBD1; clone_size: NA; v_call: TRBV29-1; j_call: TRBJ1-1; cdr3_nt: TGCAGCGTTGACCTTCTTTCCGGGACAGTGAACACTGAAGCTTTCTTT; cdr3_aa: CSVDLLSGTVNTEAFF
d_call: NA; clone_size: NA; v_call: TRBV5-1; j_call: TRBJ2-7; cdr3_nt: TGCGCCAGCAGCTTGGTAAAAGGGGGAGACGACGAGCAGTACTTC; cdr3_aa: CASSLVKGGDDEQYF
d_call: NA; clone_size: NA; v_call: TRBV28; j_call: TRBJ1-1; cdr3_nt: TGTGCCAGCAGTCGTACGGGGTTGACTGAAGCTTTCTTT; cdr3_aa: CASSRTGLTEAFF
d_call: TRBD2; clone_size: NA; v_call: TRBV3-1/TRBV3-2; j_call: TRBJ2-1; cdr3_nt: TGTGCCAGCAGCCACGCTAGCGGAAAGGGTGAGCAGTTCTTC; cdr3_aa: CASSHASGKGEQFF
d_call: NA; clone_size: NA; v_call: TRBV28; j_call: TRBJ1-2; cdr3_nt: TGTGCCAGCAGTTTTAGGGTCACAGGGAGCTATGGCTACACCTTC; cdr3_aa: CASSFRVTGSYGYTF
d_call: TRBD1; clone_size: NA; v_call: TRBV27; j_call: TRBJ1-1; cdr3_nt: TGTGCCAGCAGTTTATTCGGGGACAGAACTGAAGCTTTCTTT; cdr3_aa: CASSLFGDRTEAFF
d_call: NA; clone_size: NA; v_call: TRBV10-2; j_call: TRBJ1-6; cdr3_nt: TGCGCCAGCAGTTCTCCGGACAGTTACTATAATTCACCCCTCCACTTT; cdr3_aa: CASSSPDSYYNSPLHF
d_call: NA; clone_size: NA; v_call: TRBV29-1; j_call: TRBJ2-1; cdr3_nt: TGCAGCGTTGTCACAGACTCCTACAATGAGCAGTTCTTC; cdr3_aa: CSVVTDSYNEQFF
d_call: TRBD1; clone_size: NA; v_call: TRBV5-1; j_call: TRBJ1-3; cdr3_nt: TGCGCCAGCAGCGGCGGCTTGCAGGGGGCTGGAAACACCATATATTTT; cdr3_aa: CASSGGLQGAGNTIYF
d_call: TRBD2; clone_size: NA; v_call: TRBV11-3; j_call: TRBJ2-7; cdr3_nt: TGTGCCAGCAGCTTAGACGGGACTAGCGGGACCTACGAGCAGTACTTC; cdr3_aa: CASSLDGTSGTYEQYF
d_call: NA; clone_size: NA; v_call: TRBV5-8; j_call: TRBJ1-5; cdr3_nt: TGTGCCAGCAGCTTGGGACAGGTCGACCAGCCCCAGCATTTT; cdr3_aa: CASSLGQVDQPQHF
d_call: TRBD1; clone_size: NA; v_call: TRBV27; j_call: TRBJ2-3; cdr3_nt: TGTGCCAACACCCAATTGTGTACGGGACAGCTCGCTGGGGATACGCAGTATTTT; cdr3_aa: CANTQLCTGQLAGDTQYF